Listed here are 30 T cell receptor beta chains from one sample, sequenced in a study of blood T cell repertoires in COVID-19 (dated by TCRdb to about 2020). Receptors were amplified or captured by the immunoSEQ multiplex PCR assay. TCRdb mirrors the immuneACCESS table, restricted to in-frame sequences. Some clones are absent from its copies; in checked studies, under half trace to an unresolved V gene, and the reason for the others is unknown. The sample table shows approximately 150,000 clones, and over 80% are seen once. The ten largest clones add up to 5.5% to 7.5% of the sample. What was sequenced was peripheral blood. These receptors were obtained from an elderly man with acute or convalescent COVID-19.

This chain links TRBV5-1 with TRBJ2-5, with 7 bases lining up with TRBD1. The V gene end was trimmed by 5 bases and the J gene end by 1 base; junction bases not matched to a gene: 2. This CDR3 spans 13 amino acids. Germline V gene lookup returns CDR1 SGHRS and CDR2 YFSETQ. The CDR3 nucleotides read TGCGCCAGCAGGGGGACAGTCCAAGAGACCCAGTACTTC. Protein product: CASRGTVQETQYF.

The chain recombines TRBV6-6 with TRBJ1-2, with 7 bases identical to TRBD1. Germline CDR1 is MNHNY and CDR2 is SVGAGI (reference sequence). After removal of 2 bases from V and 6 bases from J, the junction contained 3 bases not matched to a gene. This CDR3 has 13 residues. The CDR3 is CASSYTGEDGYTF. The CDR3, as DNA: TGTGCCAGCAGTTACACAGGGGAGGATGGCTACACCTTC.

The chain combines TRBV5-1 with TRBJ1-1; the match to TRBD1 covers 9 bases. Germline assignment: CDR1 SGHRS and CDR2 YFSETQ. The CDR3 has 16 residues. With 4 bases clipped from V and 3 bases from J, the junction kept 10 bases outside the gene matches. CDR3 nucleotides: TGCGCCAGCAGCCCCGGTTCGACAGGGGGGGACACTGAAGCTTTCTTT. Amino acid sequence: CASSPGSTGGDTEAFF.

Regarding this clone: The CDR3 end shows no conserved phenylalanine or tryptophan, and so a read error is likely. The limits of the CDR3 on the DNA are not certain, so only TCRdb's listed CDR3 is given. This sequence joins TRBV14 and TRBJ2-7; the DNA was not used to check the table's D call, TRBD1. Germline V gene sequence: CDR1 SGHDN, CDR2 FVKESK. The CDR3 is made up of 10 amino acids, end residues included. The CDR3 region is CASSQEAGPT.

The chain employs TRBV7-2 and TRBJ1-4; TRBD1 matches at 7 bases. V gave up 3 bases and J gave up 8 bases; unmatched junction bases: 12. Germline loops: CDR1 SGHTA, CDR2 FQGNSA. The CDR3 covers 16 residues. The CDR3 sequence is CASSFPTGTEREKLFF. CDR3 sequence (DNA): TGTGCCAGCAGCTTCCCTACCGGGACAGAGCGAGAAAAACTGTTTTTT. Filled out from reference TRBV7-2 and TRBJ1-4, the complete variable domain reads GAGVSQSPSNKVTEKGKDVELRCDPISGHTALYWYRQSLGQGLEFLIYFQGNSAPDKSGLPSDRFSAERTGGSVSTLTIQRTQQEDSAVYLCASSFPTGTEREKLFFGSGTQLSVL.

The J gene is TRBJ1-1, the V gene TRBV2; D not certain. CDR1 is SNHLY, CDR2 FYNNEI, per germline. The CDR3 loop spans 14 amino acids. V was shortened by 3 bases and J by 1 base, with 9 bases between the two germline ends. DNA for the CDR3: TGTGCCAGCAGTGATAGGCGAGGGAACACTGAAGCTTTCTTT. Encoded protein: CASSDRRGNTEAFF.

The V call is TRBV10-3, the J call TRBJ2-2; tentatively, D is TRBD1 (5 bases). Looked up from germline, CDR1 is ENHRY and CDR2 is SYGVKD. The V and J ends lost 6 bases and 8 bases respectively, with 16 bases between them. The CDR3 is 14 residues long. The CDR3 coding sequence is TGTGCCATCAGCCCCAGACAGCCTGTGGGGGAGCTGTTTTTT. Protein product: CAISPRQPVGELFF.

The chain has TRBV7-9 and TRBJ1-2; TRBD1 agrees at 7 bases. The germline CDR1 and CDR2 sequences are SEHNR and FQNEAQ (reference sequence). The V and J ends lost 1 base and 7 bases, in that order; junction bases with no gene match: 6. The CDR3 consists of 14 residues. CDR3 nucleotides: TGTGCCAGCAGCTTAGGAACAGGGGTCTCTGGCTACACCTTC. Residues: CASSLGTGVSGYTF.

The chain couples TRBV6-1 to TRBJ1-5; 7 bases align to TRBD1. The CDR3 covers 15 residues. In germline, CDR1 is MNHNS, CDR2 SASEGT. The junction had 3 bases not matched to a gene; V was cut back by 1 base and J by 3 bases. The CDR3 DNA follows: TGTGCCAGCAGTGAAGGGGGGACAGTCAATCAGCCCCAGCATTTT. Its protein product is CASSEGGTVNQPQHF.

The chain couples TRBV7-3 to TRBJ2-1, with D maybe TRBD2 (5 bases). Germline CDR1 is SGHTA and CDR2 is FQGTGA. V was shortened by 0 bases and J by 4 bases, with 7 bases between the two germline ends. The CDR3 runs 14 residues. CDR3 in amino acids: CASSLTGGYNEQFF. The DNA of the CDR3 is TGTGCCAGCAGCTTAACAGGCGGGTACAATGAGCAGTTCTTC.

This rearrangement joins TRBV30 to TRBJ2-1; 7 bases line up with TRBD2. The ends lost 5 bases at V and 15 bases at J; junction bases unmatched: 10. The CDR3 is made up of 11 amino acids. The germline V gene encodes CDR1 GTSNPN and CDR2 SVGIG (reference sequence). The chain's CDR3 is CAWSIAGVLFF. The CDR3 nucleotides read TGTGCCTGGTCAATCGCGGGAGTGTTGTTCTTC.

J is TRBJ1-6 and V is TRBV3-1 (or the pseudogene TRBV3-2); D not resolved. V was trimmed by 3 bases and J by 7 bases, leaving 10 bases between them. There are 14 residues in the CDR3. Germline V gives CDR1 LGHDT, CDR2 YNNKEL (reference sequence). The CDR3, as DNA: TGTGCCAGCAGCCATCAGATGAAGAATTCACCCCTCCACTTT. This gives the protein CASSHQMKNSPLHF.

CDR3: CASSIAVVSSYNEQFF. CDR3 nucleotides: TGTGCCAGTAGTATTGCGGTCGTCAGCTCCTACAATGAGCAGTTCTTC. J is TRBJ2-1 and V is TRBV19; D call uncertain. Germline CDR1 LNHDA, CDR2 SQIVND (reference sequence). V was shortened by 3 bases and J by 0 bases, with 12 bases between the two germline ends. CDR3 length: 16 amino acids.

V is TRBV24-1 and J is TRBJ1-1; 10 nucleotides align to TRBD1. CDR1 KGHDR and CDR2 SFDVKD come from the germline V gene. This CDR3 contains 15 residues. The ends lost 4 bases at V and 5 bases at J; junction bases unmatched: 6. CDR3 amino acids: CATSDSGTGETEAFF. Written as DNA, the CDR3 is TGTGCCACCAGTGACAGCGGGACAGGGGAAACTGAAGCTTTCTTT.

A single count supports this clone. The CDR3 nucleotides read TGTGCCAGCAGCCCACTTTGGGCGCCTAATGAGCAGTTCTTC. Residues: CASSPLWAPNEQFF. V is TRBV11-3 and J is TRBJ2-1, with D uncertain. This CDR3 spans 14 amino acids. V shed 5 bases and J shed 7 bases, with 15 bases lying between them. The germline V gene encodes CDR1 SGHNT and CDR2 YENEEA.

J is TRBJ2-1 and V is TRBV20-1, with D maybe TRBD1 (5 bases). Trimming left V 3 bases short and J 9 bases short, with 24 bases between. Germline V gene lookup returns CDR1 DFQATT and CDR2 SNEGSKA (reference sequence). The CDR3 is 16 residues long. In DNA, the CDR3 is TGCAGTGCTAGTACCCCCTTCCTCGATAAAAGGGGTGAGCAGTTCTTC. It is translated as CSASTPFLDKRGEQFF.

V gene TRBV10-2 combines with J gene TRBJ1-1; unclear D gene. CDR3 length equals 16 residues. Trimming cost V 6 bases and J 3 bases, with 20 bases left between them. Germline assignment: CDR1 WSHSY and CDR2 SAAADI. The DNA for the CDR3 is TGCGCCAGCAGCTCCCAGTGGGAGGGATTGGACACTGAAGCTTTCTTT. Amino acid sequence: CASSSQWEGLDTEAFF.

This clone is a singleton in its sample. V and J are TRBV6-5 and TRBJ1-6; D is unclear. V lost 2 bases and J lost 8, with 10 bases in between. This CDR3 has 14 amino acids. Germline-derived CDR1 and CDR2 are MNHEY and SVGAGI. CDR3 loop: CASSYGRKDSPLHF. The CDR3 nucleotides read TGTGCCAGCAGTTACGGCAGGAAGGATTCACCCCTCCACTTT.

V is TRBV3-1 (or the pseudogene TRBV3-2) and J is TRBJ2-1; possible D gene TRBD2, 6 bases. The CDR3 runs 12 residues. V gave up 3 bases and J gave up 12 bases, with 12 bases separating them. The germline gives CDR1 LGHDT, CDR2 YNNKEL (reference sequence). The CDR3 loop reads CASSQRDSRQFF. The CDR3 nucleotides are TGTGCCAGCAGCCAGCGGGACTCGCGGCAGTTCTTC.

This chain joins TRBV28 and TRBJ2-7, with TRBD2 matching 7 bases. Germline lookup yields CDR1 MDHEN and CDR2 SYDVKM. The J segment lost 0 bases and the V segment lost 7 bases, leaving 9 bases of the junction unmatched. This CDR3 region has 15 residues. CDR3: CASTLGGSSSYEQYF. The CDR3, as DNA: TGTGCCAGCACCCTGGGGGGGAGTAGCTCCTACGAGCAGTACTTC.

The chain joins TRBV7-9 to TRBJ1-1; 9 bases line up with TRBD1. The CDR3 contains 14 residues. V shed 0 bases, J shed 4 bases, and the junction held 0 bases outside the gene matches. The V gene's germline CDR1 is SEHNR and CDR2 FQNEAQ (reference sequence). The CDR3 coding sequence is TGTGCCAGCAGCTTAGCGACAGGGGGCACTGAAGCTTTCTTT. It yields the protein CASSLATGGTEAFF.

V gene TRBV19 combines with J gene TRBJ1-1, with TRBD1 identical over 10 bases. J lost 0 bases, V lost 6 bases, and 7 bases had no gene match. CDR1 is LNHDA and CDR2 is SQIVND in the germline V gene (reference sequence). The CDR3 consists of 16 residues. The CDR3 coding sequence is TGTGCCAGTAGCGGACCCGGGACAGGGGTGAACACTGAAGCTTTCTTT. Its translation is CASSGPGTGVNTEAFF.

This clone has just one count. In DNA, the CDR3 is TGTGCCAGTAGTAGCGGGACAGGGCCACGCGAGCAGTACTTC. Translated, it gives CASSSGTGPREQYF. The chain combines TRBV19 with TRBJ2-7; 9 bases fit TRBD1. The CDR3 sequence is 14 residues long. The germline gives CDR1 LNHDA, CDR2 SQIVND (reference sequence). After removal of 4 bases from V and 6 bases from J, the junction contained 7 bases not matched to a gene.

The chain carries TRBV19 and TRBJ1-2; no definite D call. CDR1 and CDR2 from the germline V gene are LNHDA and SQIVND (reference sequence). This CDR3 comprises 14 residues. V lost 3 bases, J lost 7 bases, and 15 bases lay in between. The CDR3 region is CASSMVSAAAGYTF. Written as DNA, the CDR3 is TGTGCCAGTAGTATGGTGTCCGCGGCGGCTGGCTACACCTTC.

The CDR3 DNA is TGTGCCAGCAGTTATACTAGGGAGACCCAGTACTTC. Translation: CASSYTRETQYF. V and J are TRBV5-6 and TRBJ2-5; perhaps TRBD2 as D (5 bases). Germline V gene data show CDR1 as SGHDT and CDR2 as YYEEEE. Trimming stripped 5 bases from V and 5 bases from J, with 10 bases between. The CDR3 is 12 residues long.

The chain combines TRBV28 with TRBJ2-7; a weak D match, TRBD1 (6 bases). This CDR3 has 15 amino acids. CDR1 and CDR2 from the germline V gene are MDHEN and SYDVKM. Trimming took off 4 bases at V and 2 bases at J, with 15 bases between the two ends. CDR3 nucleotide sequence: TGTGCCAGCAGTTACCCGAGGGGGAAAACCTACGAGCAGTACTTC. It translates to CASSYPRGKTYEQYF.

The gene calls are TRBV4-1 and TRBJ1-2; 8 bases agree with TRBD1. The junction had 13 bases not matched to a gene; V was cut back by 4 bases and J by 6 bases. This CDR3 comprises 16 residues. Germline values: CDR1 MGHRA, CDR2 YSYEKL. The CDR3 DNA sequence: TGCGCCAGCAGCCGGACCCCGGCAGGGGGCGCGGATGGCTACACCTTC. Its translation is CASSRTPAGGADGYTF.

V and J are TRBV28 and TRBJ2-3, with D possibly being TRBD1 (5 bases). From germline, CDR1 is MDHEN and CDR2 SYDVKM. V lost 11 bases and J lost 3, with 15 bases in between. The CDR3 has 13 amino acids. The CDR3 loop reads CAGRTQGTDTQYF. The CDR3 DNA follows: TGTGCCGGAAGGACGCAGGGAACAGATACGCAGTATTTT. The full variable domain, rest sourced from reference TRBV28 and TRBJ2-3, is DVKVTQSSRYLVKRTGEKVFLECVQDMDHENMFWYRQDPGLGLRLIYFSYDVKMKEKGDIPEGYSVSREKKERFSLILESASTNQTSMYLCAGRTQGTDTQYFGPGTRLTVL.

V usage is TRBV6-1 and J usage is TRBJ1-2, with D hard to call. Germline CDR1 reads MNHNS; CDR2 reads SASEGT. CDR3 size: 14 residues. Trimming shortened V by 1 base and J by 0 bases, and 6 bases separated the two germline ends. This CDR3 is CASSEGTANYGYTF. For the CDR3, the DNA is TGTGCCAGCAGTGAAGGGACTGCTAACTATGGCTACACCTTC.

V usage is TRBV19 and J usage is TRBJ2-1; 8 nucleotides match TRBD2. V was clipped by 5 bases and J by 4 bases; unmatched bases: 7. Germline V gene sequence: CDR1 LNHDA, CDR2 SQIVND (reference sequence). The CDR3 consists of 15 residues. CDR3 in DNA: TGTGCCAGTAGTGCCAGCGGGGGCCCTTACAATGAGCAGTTCTTC. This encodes CASSASGGPYNEQFF.